This TCR beta chain was sequenced during a study of cytomegalovirus exposure and HLA in healthy donors. Study conclusions and caveats: Later on, analysis showed that most CMV-associated TCR beta chains appeared to be HLA-restricted. After further analysis at a later stage, 17,000 or so TCR beta sequences were associated with HLA alleles at 0.05 false discovery rate.

Primers: 60 Vbeta forward and 13 Jbeta reverse. Sequenced by immunoSEQ multiplex PCR; TCRdb stores in-frame clones only, minus some. The profile covers roughly 150,000 clones, with about 79% appearing a single time and 0.5% to 0.85% taken by the ten largest. The CDR3 sequence is 17 residues long. Germline lookup yields CDR1 SGHNT and CDR2 YYREEE (reference sequence). Trimming took 5 bases from V and 0 from J; bases not matched to a gene: 11. As for this clone: Its cognate antigen is unknown.

The clonotype originates from a male donor in good health and CMV-seronegative. Sequenced sample: PBMCs. This chain uses TRBV5-4 with TRBJ2-1; 7 nucleotides line up with TRBD2. CDR3 protein: CASRRDYQTSSYNEQFF. In DNA, the CDR3 is TGTGCCAGCAGGAGGGACTACCAGACGAGCTCCTACAATGAGCAGTTCTTC. Together with reference TRBV5-4 and TRBJ2-1, the CDR3 gives the full variable domain: ETGVTQSPTHLIKTRGQQVTLRCSSQSGHNTVSWYQQALGQGPQFIFQYYREEENGRGNFPPRFSGLQFPNYSSELNVNALELDDSALYLCASRRDYQTSSYNEQFFGPGTRLTVL.